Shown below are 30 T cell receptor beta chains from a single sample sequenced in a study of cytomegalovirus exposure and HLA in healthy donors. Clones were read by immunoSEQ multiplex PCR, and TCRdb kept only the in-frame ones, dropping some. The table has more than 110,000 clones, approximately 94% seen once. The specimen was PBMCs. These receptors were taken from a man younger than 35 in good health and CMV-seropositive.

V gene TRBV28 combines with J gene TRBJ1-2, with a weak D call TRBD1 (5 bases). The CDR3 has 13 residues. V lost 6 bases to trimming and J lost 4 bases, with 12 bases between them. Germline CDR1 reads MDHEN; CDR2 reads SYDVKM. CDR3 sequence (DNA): TGTGCCAGCAGCCTCGACAGTGTCTATGGCTACACCTTC. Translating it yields CASSLDSVYGYTF.

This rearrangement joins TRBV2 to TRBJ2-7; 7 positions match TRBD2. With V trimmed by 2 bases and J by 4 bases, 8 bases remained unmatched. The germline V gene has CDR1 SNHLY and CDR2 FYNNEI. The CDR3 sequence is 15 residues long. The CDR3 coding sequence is TGTGCCAGCAGTGAAATTGACGGCGGGAGTTACGAGCAGTACTTC. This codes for CASSEIDGGSYEQYF.

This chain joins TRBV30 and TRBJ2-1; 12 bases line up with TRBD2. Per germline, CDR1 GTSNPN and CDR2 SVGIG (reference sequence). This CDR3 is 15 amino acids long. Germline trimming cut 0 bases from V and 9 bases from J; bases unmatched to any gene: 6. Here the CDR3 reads CAWSVLAGGRSEQFF. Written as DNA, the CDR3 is TGTGCCTGGAGTGTACTAGCGGGAGGCCGGTCTGAGCAGTTCTTC.

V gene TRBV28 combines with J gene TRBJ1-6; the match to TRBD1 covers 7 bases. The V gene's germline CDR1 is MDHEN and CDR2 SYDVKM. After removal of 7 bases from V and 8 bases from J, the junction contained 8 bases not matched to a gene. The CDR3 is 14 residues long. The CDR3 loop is CASKLTGLYSPLHF. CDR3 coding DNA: TGTGCCAGCAAACTGACAGGGCTTTATTCACCCCTCCACTTT.

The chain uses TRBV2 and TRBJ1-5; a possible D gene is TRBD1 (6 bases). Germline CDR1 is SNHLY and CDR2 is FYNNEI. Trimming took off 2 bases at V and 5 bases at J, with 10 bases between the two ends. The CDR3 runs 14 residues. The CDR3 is CASSEYRDHQPQHF. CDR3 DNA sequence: TGTGCCAGCAGTGAATACAGGGACCATCAGCCCCAGCATTTT.

The CDR3 here is CASATDPSSTDTQYF. The CDR3 DNA follows: TGCGCCAGCGCGACAGACCCATCTAGCACAGATACGCAGTATTTT. J is TRBJ2-3 and V is TRBV5-1; weak D call: TRBD1 (5 bases). Per the germline V gene, CDR1 is SGHRS and CDR2 is YFSETQ. Trimming removed 7 bases from V and 0 bases from J, with 15 bases in between. The CDR3 runs 15 residues.

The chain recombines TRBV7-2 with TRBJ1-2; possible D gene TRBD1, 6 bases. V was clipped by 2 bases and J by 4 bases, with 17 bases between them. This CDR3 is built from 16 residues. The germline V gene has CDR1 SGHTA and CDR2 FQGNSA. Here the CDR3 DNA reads TGTGCCAGCAGCTTAAGCTCAGGGGATATGAGCTATGGCTACACCTTC. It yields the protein CASSLSSGDMSYGYTF.

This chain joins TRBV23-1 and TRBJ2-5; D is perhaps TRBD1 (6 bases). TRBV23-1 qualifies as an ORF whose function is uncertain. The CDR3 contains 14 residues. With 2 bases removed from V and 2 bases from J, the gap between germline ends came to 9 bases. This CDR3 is CASSQRTGQETQYF. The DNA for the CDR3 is TGCGCCAGCAGTCAACGAACAGGGCAAGAGACCCAGTACTTC.

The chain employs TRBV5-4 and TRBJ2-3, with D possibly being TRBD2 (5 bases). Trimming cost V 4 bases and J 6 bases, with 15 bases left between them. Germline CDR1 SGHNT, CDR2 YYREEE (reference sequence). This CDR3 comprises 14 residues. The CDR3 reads CASSVPGIGDTQYF. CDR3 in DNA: TGTGCCAGCAGCGTCCCGGGAATAGGTGATACGCAGTATTTT.

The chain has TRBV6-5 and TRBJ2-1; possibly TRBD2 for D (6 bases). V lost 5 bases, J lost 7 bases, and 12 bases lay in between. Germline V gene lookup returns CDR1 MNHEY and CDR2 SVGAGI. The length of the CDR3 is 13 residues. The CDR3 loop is CASSGGQRNEQFF. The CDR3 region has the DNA TGTGCCAGCAGTGGAGGGCAGCGTAATGAGCAGTTCTTC.

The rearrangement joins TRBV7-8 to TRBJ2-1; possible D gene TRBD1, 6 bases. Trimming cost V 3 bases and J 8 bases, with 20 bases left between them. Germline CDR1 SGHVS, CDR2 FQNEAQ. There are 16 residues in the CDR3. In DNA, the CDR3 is TGTGCCAGCAGCTTTCCCGCCGGGCAGGGGAAGGATGAGCAGTTCTTC. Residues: CASSFPAGQGKDEQFF.

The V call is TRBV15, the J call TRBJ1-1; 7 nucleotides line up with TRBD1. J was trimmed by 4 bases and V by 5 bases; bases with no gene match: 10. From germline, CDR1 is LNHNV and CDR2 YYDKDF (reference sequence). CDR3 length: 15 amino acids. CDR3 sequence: CATSGGRQGGTEAFF. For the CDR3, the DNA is TGTGCCACCAGCGGGGGGAGACAGGGAGGCACTGAAGCTTTCTTT.

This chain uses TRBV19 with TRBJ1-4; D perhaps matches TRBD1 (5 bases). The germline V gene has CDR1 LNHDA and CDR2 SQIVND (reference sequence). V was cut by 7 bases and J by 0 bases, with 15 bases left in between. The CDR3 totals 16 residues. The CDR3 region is CASTSIRDATNEKLFF. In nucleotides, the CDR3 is TGTGCCAGTACCAGCATCAGGGATGCAACTAATGAAAAACTGTTTTTT.

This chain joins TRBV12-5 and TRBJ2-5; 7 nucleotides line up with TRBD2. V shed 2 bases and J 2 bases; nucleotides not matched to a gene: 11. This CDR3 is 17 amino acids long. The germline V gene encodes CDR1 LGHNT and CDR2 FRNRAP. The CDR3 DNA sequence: TGTGCTAGTGGTTTGCCCTCCGGCCCCGGGGGGCAAGAGACCCAGTACTTC. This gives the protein CASGLPSGPGGQETQYF.

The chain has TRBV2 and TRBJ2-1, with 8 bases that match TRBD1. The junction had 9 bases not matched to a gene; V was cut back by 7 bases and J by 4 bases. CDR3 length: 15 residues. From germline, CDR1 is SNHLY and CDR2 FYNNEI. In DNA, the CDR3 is TGTGCCAGCAACACCGGGACAGGCCTTTACAATGAGCAGTTCTTC. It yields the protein CASNTGTGLYNEQFF.

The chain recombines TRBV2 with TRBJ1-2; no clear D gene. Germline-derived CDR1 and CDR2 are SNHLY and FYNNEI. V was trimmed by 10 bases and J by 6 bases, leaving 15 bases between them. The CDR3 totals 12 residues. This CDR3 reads CATSPEGDGYTF. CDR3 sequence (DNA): TGTGCCACCTCCCCCGAGGGCGATGGCTACACCTTC.

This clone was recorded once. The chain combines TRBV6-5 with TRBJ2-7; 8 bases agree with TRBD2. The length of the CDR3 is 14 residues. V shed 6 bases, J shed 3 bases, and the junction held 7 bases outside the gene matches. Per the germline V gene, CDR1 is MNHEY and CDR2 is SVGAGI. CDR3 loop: CASSLSGSSYEQYF. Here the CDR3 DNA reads TGTGCCAGCAGCCTGAGCGGGAGTAGCTACGAGCAGTACTTC.

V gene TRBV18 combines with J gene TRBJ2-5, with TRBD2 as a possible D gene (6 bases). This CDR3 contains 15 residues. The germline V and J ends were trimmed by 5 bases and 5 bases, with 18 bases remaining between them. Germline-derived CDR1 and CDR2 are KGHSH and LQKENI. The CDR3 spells CASSSLAGSTETQYF. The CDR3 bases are TGTGCCAGCTCATCGCTGGCGGGGTCAACGGAGACCCAGTACTTC.

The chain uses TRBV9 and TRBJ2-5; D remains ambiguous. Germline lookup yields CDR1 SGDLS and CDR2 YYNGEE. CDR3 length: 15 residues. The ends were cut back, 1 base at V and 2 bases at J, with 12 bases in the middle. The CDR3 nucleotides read TGTGCCAGCAGCGTATGGCCCACCCCTCAAGAGACCCAGTACTTC. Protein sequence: CASSVWPTPQETQYF.

In DNA form, the CDR3 reads TGCAGCGGGGGACTAGCGGGAGGGCCAGGCACCGGGGAGCTGTTTTTT. The encoded protein is CSGGLAGGPGTGELFF. The chain employs TRBV29-1 and TRBJ2-2, with 16 bases lining up with TRBD2. V lost 7 bases and J lost 4; bases outside the gene matches: 6. This CDR3 comprises 16 residues. Germline V CDR1 and CDR2: SQVTM, ANQGSEA.

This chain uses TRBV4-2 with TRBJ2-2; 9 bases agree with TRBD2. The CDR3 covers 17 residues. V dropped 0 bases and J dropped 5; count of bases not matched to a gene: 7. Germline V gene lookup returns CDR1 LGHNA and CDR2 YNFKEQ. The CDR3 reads CASSQDYRLAGTGELFF. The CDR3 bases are TGTGCCAGCAGCCAAGATTATCGGCTAGCGGGGACCGGGGAGCTGTTTTTT.

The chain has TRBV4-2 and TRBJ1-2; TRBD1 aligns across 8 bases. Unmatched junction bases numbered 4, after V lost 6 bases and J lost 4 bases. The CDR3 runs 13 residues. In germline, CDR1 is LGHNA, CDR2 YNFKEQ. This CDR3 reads CASRGQGGYGYTF. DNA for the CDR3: TGTGCCAGCAGAGGACAGGGCGGCTATGGCTACACCTTC.

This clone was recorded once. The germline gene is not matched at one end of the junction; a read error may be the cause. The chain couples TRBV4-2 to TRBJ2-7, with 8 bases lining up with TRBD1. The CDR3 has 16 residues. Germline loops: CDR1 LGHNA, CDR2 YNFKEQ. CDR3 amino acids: CASNQDARQGYYEQYF. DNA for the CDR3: TGTGCCAGCAACCAAGACGCCCGACAGGGGTACTACGAGCAGTACTTC.

CDR3 in amino acids: CASSVEFSGNTIYF. In nucleotides, the CDR3 is TGTGCCAGCAGCGTCGAGTTCTCTGGAAACACCATATATTTT. The rearrangement links TRBV9 to TRBJ1-3, with D hard to call. Germline V lookup: CDR1 SGDLS, CDR2 YYNGEE. The CDR3 has 14 residues. Deletions cut 2 bases from V and 0 bases from J, with 6 bases between.

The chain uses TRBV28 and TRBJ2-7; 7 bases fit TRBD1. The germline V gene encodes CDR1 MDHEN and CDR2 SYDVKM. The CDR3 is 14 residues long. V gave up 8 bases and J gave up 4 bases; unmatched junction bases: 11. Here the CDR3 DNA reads TGTGCCAGCGCACCTACCGGGACAGTGTACGAGCAGTACTTC. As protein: CASAPTGTVYEQYF.

CDR3 DNA sequence: TGTGCCAGCAGCTTAGGGCTGACAGGGGGCGATGGCTACACCTTC. Its translation is CASSLGLTGGDGYTF. The genes are TRBV7-2 and TRBJ1-2; TRBD1 matches at 10 bases. V gave up 1 base and J gave up 6 bases; unmatched junction bases: 5. Germline assignment: CDR1 SGHTA and CDR2 FQGNSA. The CDR3 has 15 amino acids.

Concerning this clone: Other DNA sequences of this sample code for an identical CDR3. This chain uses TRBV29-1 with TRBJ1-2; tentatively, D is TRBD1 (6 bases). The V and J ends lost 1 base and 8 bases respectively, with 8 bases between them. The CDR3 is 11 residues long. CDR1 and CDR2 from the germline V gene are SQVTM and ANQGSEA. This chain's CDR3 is CSVEVGGGYTF. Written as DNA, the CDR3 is TGCAGCGTTGAAGTTGGGGGCGGCTACACCTTC.

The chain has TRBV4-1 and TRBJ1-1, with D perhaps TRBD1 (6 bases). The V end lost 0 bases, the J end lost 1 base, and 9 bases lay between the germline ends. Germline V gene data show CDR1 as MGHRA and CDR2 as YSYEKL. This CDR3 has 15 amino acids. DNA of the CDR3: TGCGCCAGCAGCCAAGATCAAGGGGGGAACACTGAAGCTTTCTTT. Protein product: CASSQDQGGNTEAFF.

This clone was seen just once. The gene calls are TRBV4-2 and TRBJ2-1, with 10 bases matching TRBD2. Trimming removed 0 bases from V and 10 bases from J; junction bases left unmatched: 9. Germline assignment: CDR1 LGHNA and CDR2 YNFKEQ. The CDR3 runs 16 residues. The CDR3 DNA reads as TGTGCCAGCAGCCAAGATATTCTAGCGGGAGTATGGGAGCAGTTCTTC. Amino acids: CASSQDILAGVWEQFF.

The CDR3 DNA follows: TGTGCCAGCAGCTCCTCAGGGGCTGGGGACGAGCAGTACTTC. Its protein is CASSSSGAGDEQYF. V usage is TRBV5-5 and J usage is TRBJ2-7; possibly TRBD1 for D (6 bases). The ends were cut back, 3 bases at V and 5 bases at J, with 15 bases in the middle. This CDR3 is built from 14 residues. Germline values: CDR1 SGHKS, CDR2 YYEKEE (reference sequence).